A single sample is the source of the 18 T cell receptor beta chains below, sequenced in a study of T cell clonotyping in hematopoietic cell transplantation (dated by TCRdb to the early 2020s). Per the publication, the time point label means: recipient sample about 28 days before transplant, after cytoreduction. Libraries were built with the immunoSEQ multiplex PCR assay. Entries here come from immuneACCESS through TCRdb and include only in-frame sequences with V and J called. Some clones fail to appear in such tables; in the studies checked, an unresolved V gene covers under half of the shortfall, and the cause of the remainder is unknown. Present in this sample are tens of thousands of clones, about 96% of which were seen just once. The ten largest make up roughly 1.7% of the sample. Sequenced here: peripheral blood mononuclear cells, sampled before stem cell transplant. Receptors were obtained from a woman in her forties or fifties with acute myeloid leukemia. Some clones in this sample may be carry-over from other donors' samples.

The chain employs TRBV30 and TRBJ2-7; D unresolved. Trimming removed 3 bases at V and 0 bases at J, with 12 bases between. CDR1 is GTSNPN and CDR2 is SVGIG in the germline V gene (reference sequence). The CDR3 loop spans 14 amino acids. The CDR3 DNA sequence: TGTGCCTGGAGAGGAACAGAAGTCTCCTACGAGCAGTACTTC. This translates into CAWRGTEVSYEQYF.

V and J are TRBV5-1 and TRBJ2-5, with 9 bases matching TRBD2. Germline V lookup: CDR1 SGHRS, CDR2 YFSETQ. V lost 0 bases, J lost 0 bases, and 0 bases stayed unmatched. This CDR3 comprises 15 residues. The CDR3 DNA reads as TGCGCCAGCAGCTTGGGACTAGCGGACCAAGAGACCCAGTACTTC. This sequence encodes CASSLGLADQETQYF.

V and J are TRBV30 and TRBJ2-7; TRBD1 aligns across 7 bases. The germline V gene has CDR1 GTSNPN and CDR2 SVGIG (reference sequence). The junction had 1 base not matched to a gene; V was cut back by 5 bases and J by 3 bases. The CDR3 is 11 amino acids. CDR3 bases: TGTGCCTGGGGACAGGTCTACGAGCAGTACTTC. It codes for CAWGQVYEQYF.

CDR3 protein: CAWSRGTSQDEQYF. The CDR3 nucleotides are TGTGCCTGGAGTCGGGGGACTAGCCAGGACGAGCAGTACTTC. The genes are TRBV30 and TRBJ2-7; TRBD2 matches 9 bases. Germline V CDR1 and CDR2: GTSNPN, SVGIG (reference sequence). The V and J ends lost 2 bases and 5 bases, in that order; junction bases with no gene match: 7. The CDR3 runs to 14 residues.

The chain combines TRBV19 with TRBJ2-7; the D gene is possibly TRBD2 (6 bases). The V gene's germline CDR1 is LNHDA and CDR2 SQIVND (reference sequence). With 3 bases removed from V and 4 bases from J, the gap between germline ends came to 16 bases. CDR3 size: 15 residues. The CDR3 sequence is CASSIRLAGSYEQYF. The CDR3 DNA reads as TGTGCCAGTAGTATTCGGCTCGCGGGGTCATACGAGCAGTACTTC.

CDR3 loop: CASSSRQGGYTF. CDR3 coding DNA: TGTGCCAGCAGCAGCAGACAGGGAGGCTACACCTTC. The chain recombines TRBV7-6 with TRBJ1-2; 7 nucleotides align to TRBD1. V was pared by 5 bases and J by 8 bases, with 5 bases of the junction left unmatched. The CDR3 extends over 12 amino acids. Germline V gene sequence: CDR1 SGHVS, CDR2 FNYEAQ.

The chain employs TRBV29-1 and TRBJ1-1, with a possible D match to TRBD1 (6 bases). Germline lookup yields CDR1 SQVTM and CDR2 ANQGSEA. The ends were cut back, 4 bases at V and 0 bases at J, with 9 bases in the middle. The CDR3 has 13 amino acids. Here the CDR3 reads CSVVRTVNTEAFF. In nucleotides, the CDR3 is TGCAGCGTTGTACGGACAGTGAACACTGAAGCTTTCTTT. Supplemented by reference TRBV29-1 and TRBJ1-1, the full variable domain reads SAVISQKPSRDICQRGTSLTIQCQVDSQVTMMFWYRQQPGQSLTLIATANQGSEATYESGFVIDKFPISRPNLTFSTLTVSNMSPEDSSIYLCSVVRTVNTEAFFGQGTRLTVV.

V and J are TRBV30 and TRBJ1-4, with 7 bases identical to TRBD1. The CDR3 has 15 amino acids. Germline values: CDR1 GTSNPN, CDR2 SVGIG (reference sequence). V was pared by 5 bases and J by 0 bases, with 6 bases of the junction left unmatched. The CDR3 is CAWERDSATNEKLFF. The CDR3, as DNA: TGTGCCTGGGAGCGGGACAGTGCAACTAATGAAAAACTGTTTTTT.

The chain combines TRBV5-8 with TRBJ1-1; tentative D call: TRBD1 (5 bases). V gave up 5 bases and J gave up 7 bases, with 18 bases separating them. Germline V gene lookup returns CDR1 SGHTS and CDR2 YDEGEE. The CDR3 contains 14 residues. The CDR3, as DNA: TGTGCCAGCAGTCGGGCGGAGGGGACCTTTGAAGCTTTCTTT. It specifies CASSRAEGTFEAFF.

The chain has TRBV14 and TRBJ2-7; D unclear. V dropped 4 bases and J dropped 4 bases, with 17 bases sitting between them. The CDR3 is made up of 15 amino acids. The germline V gene has CDR1 SGHDN and CDR2 FVKESK. Written as DNA, the CDR3 is TGTGCCAGCAGCCGAAAGGTGGGGTCCTCTTACGAGCAGTACTTC. This codes for CASSRKVGSSYEQYF.

The chain has TRBV12-5 and TRBJ2-5, with unresolved D. Trimming removed 1 base from V and 3 bases from J, with 15 bases in between. The CDR3 loop spans 16 amino acids. Germline CDR1 reads LGHNT; CDR2 reads FRNRAP. The CDR3 reads CASGLDPWVGKETQYF. Written as DNA, the CDR3 is TGTGCTAGTGGTTTGGACCCCTGGGTAGGGAAAGAGACCCAGTACTTC.

This chain uses TRBV5-1 with TRBJ1-6; TRBD1 matches at 9 bases. J gave up 7 bases and V 3 bases, and 5 bases lay outside the gene matches. This CDR3 spans 15 amino acids. Germline V gives CDR1 SGHRS, CDR2 YFSETQ. The CDR3 sequence: CASSWGQGGNSPLHF. The CDR3 region has the DNA TGCGCCAGCAGCTGGGGACAGGGAGGAAATTCACCCCTCCACTTT.

V gene TRBV6-5 combines with J gene TRBJ2-7, with D hard to call. The V gene's germline CDR1 is MNHEY and CDR2 SVGAGI. The CDR3 totals 12 residues. V lost 1 base, J lost 6 bases, and 7 bases lay in between. CDR3 loop: CASSYWSGEQYF. The CDR3 DNA reads as TGTGCCAGCAGTTACTGGTCAGGCGAGCAGTACTTC.

The rearrangement links TRBV9 to TRBJ2-3; D could derive from TRBD1 or TRBD2 (6 bases each). From germline, CDR1 is SGDLS and CDR2 YYNGEE. Trimming took off 3 bases at V and 0 bases at J, with 14 bases between the two ends. CDR3 length equals 16 residues. The CDR3 sequence is CASSDHTGTSTDTQYF. Written as DNA, the CDR3 is TGTGCCAGCAGCGACCATACAGGGACTAGCACAGATACGCAGTATTTT.

The chain combines TRBV4-1 with TRBJ1-2, with D possibly matching TRBD1 (6 bases). CDR1 is MGHRA and CDR2 is YSYEKL in the germline V gene. The CDR3 totals 16 residues. Trimming removed 3 bases at V and 0 bases at J, with 14 bases between. CDR3 residues: CASSHRTATANYGYTF. DNA for the CDR3: TGCGCCAGCAGCCACAGGACAGCGACAGCTAACTATGGCTACACCTTC.

The chain joins TRBV5-4 to TRBJ1-5; D might be TRBD1 (5 bases). Germline CDR1 reads SGHNT; CDR2 reads YYREEE (reference sequence). The length of the CDR3 is 15 residues. V lost 4 bases and J lost 2, with 13 bases in between. The CDR3: CASSLGKGGNQPQHF. The CDR3 region has the DNA TGTGCCAGCAGCCTCGGAAAAGGGGGCAATCAGCCCCAGCATTTT.

The V call is TRBV4-2, the J call TRBJ2-5; 7 bases are a match to TRBD2. The CDR3 sequence is 16 residues long. Germline CDR1 reads LGHNA; CDR2 reads YNFKEQ. The J segment lost 4 bases and the V segment lost 2 bases, leaving 10 bases of the junction unmatched. The CDR3, as DNA: TGTGCCAGCAGCCAATTTTTGCGGGGAGGGTTAGAGACCCAGTACTTC. Protein product: CASSQFLRGGLETQYF.

This CDR3 is CASSLARTGNTEAFF. DNA for the CDR3: TGTGCCAGCAGCTTGGCGCGGACAGGGAACACTGAAGCTTTCTTT. This chain uses TRBV5-6 with TRBJ1-1; 7 bases are a match to TRBD1. This CDR3 has 15 amino acids. The germline V gene encodes CDR1 SGHDT and CDR2 YYEEEE. V trimming: 0 bases; J trimming: 1 base; junction bases outside the gene matches: 3.